Presented here are 15 T cell receptor beta chains from one specimen sequenced in a study of blood T cells in healthy people across ages. Next came a second PCR, run for about 7 to 11 cycles, which used a sample-barcoded 5' primer along with a J-beta primer mix. Each CDR3 protein is one row after TCRdb ran MiXCR on the 5' RACE reads. The table shows some 880,000 distinct CDR3 sequences, with 35% to 40% occurring only once. Sequencing was carried out using blood. The source of these receptors is a man between 18 and 29 years old in good health.

V and J are TRBV7-9 and TRBJ2-1, with 9 bases aligning to TRBD2. The V gene end was trimmed by 8 bases and the J gene end by 6 bases; junction bases not matched to a gene: 8. The CDR3 has 14 residues. The V gene's germline CDR1 is SEHNR and CDR2 FQNEAQ (reference sequence). Here the CDR3 DNA reads TGTGCCAGCCAAACGGCGGGAGGGTCCAATGAGCAGTTCTTC. Encoded protein: CASQTAGGSNEQFF.

This clonotype was detected many times. The V gene is TRBV12-3 or TRBV12-4, the J gene TRBJ1-2; the D is unclear. Trimming left V 5 bases short and J 5 bases short, with 9 bases between. CDR3 size: 12 residues. CDR3 coding DNA: TGTGCCAGCAGTAGAGGTCCTTATGGCTACACCTTC. Its protein product is CASSRGPYGYTF.

This clonotype was observed a handful of times. V and J are TRBV5-1 and TRBJ2-7; TRBD2 matches 8 bases. Losses at the gene ends were 4 bases for V and 0 bases for J; bases not matched to a gene: 6. This CDR3 region has 15 residues. Germline V lookup: CDR1 SGHRS, CDR2 YFSETQ. The CDR3 region is CASSPGSGGSYEQYF. CDR3 nucleotides: TGCGCCAGCAGCCCCGGGAGCGGGGGCTCCTACGAGCAGTACTTC.

The rearrangement links TRBV6-6 to TRBJ2-1; D tentatively reads TRBD1 or TRBD2 (6 bases each). V gave up 0 bases and J gave up 13 bases, with 16 bases separating them. CDR1 is MNHNY, CDR2 SVGAGI, per germline (reference sequence). The CDR3 is 14 amino acids. The chain's CDR3 is CASSYSAGGGTQFF. The CDR3 nucleotides are TGTGCCAGCAGTTACTCTGCCGGAGGGGGGACCCAGTTCTTC.

This clonotype occurred once. The V and J genes are TRBV4-1 and TRBJ2-5; D not certain. Deletions cut 0 bases from V and 11 bases from J, with 22 bases between. This CDR3 spans 16 amino acids. Germline V gene data show CDR1 as MGHRA and CDR2 as YSYEKL. In nucleotides, the CDR3 is TGCGCCAGCAGCCAAGATACGGTTCCCAACTACAATGAGCAGTACTTC. As protein: CASSQDTVPNYNEQYF.

This chain uses TRBV4-1 with TRBJ1-5; perhaps TRBD1 as D (5 bases). The germline gives CDR1 MGHRA, CDR2 YSYEKL. The V and J ends lost 4 bases and 3 bases respectively, with 16 bases between them. CDR3 length: 16 amino acids. The CDR3 bases are TGCGCCAGCAGCCCGACAGCGACTATACACAATCAGCCCCAGCATTTT. This translates into CASSPTATIHNQPQHF.

The chain employs TRBV9 and TRBJ1-2, with TRBD1 as a possible D gene (5 bases). The ends were cut back, 3 bases at V and 6 bases at J, with 18 bases in the middle. There are 15 residues in the CDR3. Germline loops: CDR1 SGDLS, CDR2 YYNGEE. CDR3 loop: CASSASGTQGDGYTF. In nucleotides, the CDR3 is TGTGCCAGCAGCGCTTCCGGGACGCAGGGAGATGGCTACACCTTC.

Only one count was recorded for this clonotype. This may come from a read error, since a much larger clone is one base off. This sequence joins TRBV20-1 and TRBJ2-3; 15 bases agree with TRBD2. Germline CDR1 is DFQATT and CDR2 is SNEGSKA (reference sequence). This CDR3 spans 19 amino acids. The CDR3 region has the DNA TGCAGTGCGACGAGGGGACTAGCGGGGGGCCTCCCTAGCATAGATACGCAGTATTTT. Its protein product is CSATRGLAGGLPSIDTQYF.

There are a few counts of this clonotype. This chain connects TRBV6-6 to TRBJ1-4; weak D call: TRBD1 (5 bases). The CDR3 loop spans 17 amino acids. CDR1 is MNHNY and CDR2 is SVGAGI in the germline V gene (reference sequence). Between the trimmed V and J ends, which lost 6 bases and 0 bases, there was a span of 17 bases. This CDR3 is CASRPVTGAATNEKLFF. In nucleotides, the CDR3 is TGTGCCAGCAGACCCGTTACAGGAGCTGCAACTAATGAAAAACTGTTTTTT.

The table lists this clonotype with many counts. The rearrangement uses TRBV5-1 and TRBJ2-5; either TRBD1 or TRBD2 may fit D (5 bases each). Germline V gene lookup returns CDR1 SGHRS and CDR2 YFSETQ. The germline V and J ends were trimmed by 3 bases and 0 bases, with 9 bases remaining between them. CDR3 size: 14 residues. CDR3 nucleotide sequence: TGCGCCAGCAGCTCGGGACGGAACCAAGAGACCCAGTACTTC. Its protein is CASSSGRNQETQYF.

This clonotype was seen only once. V usage is TRBV10-3 and J usage is TRBJ2-2; no definite D call. Looked up from germline, CDR1 is ENHRY and CDR2 is SYGVKD. V shed 3 bases and J shed 5 bases, with 7 bases lying between them. CDR3 length: 13 amino acids. In nucleotides, the CDR3 is TGTGCCATCAGTGATGTGGGGACCGGGGAGCTGTTTTTT. This encodes CAISDVGTGELFF.

The CDR3, as DNA: TGCAGCGTAACGGGACACCAATACTATGGCTACACCTTC. Amino acid sequence: CSVTGHQYYGYTF. The chain links TRBV29-1 to TRBJ1-2; TRBD1 is a possible D gene (6 bases). The V end lost 6 bases, the J end lost 3 bases, and 14 bases lay between the germline ends. The germline CDR1 and CDR2 sequences are SQVTM and ANQGSEA. The CDR3 sequence is 13 residues long.

The sample holds a few counts of this clonotype. The chain has TRBV12-3 or TRBV12-4 and TRBJ2-1; D remains ambiguous. Trimming removed 3 bases from V and 2 bases from J, with 11 bases in between. The CDR3 contains 15 residues. This CDR3 reads CASSLGFLAYNEQFF. The CDR3 coding sequence is TGTGCCAGCAGTTTGGGGTTTCTAGCCTACAATGAGCAGTTCTTC.

CDR3 region: CASSPQGERGVTDTQYF. For the CDR3, the DNA is TGTGCCAGCAGCCCCCAGGGGGAGCGGGGGGTCACAGATACGCAGTATTTT. V is TRBV12-3 or TRBV12-4 and J is TRBJ2-3; TRBD2 agrees at 9 bases. The CDR3 runs 17 residues. The J segment lost 2 bases and the V segment lost 6 bases, leaving 12 bases of the junction unmatched.

This clonotype was detected ten times or more. Here the CDR3 reads CASSLASGANVLTF. In DNA, the CDR3 is TGCGCCAGCAGCTTGGCATCCGGGGCCAACGTCCTGACTTTC. The V call is TRBV5-1, the J call TRBJ2-6; unclear D gene. Germline V gives CDR1 SGHRS, CDR2 YFSETQ. CDR3 length: 14 residues. Trimming shortened V by 0 bases and J by 4 bases, and 5 bases separated the two germline ends.